These 26 T cell receptor beta chains share one sample of origin, sequenced in a study of tumor-infiltrating lymphocytes in primary liver carcinoma. Unsorted whole blood yielded the blood RNA, and germline DNA was also extracted. With around 500 ng total RNA as template and a constant-region primer, TCR beta cDNA was made. Slightly modified ARM-PCR, run as three nested multiplex PCR rounds, produced the TCR beta libraries. Use of TRBV1-TRBV30 forward primers with a C-beta reverse primer characterized the first two PCR rounds, which lasted around 10 cycles each. TCRdb passed the multiplex PCR reads through MiXCR, listing each CDR3 protein once. Altogether about 330,000 distinct CDR3 sequences are present, about two thirds being singletons, with the ten largest covering roughly 6%. Source material: peripheral blood. The receptors were sampled from a man in his forties with primary liver carcinoma and hepatitis B virus infection.

Worth noting for this clonotype: The missing conserved phenylalanine or tryptophan at the end of this CDR3 makes a read error likely. The V call is TRBV11-2, the J call TRBJ2-7; a weak D match, TRBD1 (5 bases). CDR3 size: 14 residues. The germline V gene encodes CDR1 SGHAT and CDR2 FQNNGV. V was trimmed by 4 bases and J by 2 bases, leaving 12 bases between them. The CDR3 bases are TGTGCCAGCAGCTACAGGTCTAGGACCTACGAGCAGTACTAC. It encodes CASSYRSRTYEQYY.

Points on this clonotype: A read error may produce the germline difference seen at one junction end. CDR3 loop: CARSQTGTGGDTEAFF. Written as DNA, the CDR3 is TGCGCCAGGAGCCAGACCGGGACAGGGGGCGACACTGAAGCTTTCTTT. This chain joins TRBV4-1 and TRBJ1-1; TRBD1 matches at 12 bases. The CDR3 is 16 amino acids. Germline CDR1 MGHRA, CDR2 YSYEKL.

About this clonotype itself: A much larger clonotype is one base distant, so this may be a read error. The CDR3 sequence: CASRRGASSSCEQYF. CDR3 nucleotide sequence: TGTGCCAGCAGGAGAGGGGCCTCGAGCTCCTGCGAGCAGTACTTC. The J gene is TRBJ2-7, the V gene TRBV6-5, with D perhaps matching TRBD1 or TRBD2 (5 bases each). The CDR3 is 15 residues long. Germline V gene lookup returns CDR1 MNHEY and CDR2 SVGAGI.

The V call is TRBV14, the J call TRBJ2-3; the D is unclear. This CDR3 contains 13 residues. In germline, CDR1 is SGHDN, CDR2 FVKESK. The V end lost 4 bases, the J end lost 6 bases, and 11 bases lay between the germline ends. The CDR3 sequence is CASSLVTGDTQYF. CDR3 nucleotide sequence: TGTGCCAGCAGCCTTGTCACGGGTGATACGCAGTATTTT.

In this sample, this clonotype turned up a few times. V usage is TRBV5-4 and J usage is TRBJ1-3; tentative D call: TRBD1 (6 bases). Trimming left V 0 bases short and J 0 bases short, with 10 bases between. This CDR3 is built from 16 residues. Germline V lookup: CDR1 SGHNT, CDR2 YYREEE (reference sequence). CDR3 region: CASSLGGTNSGNTIYF. The CDR3 nucleotides are TGTGCCAGCAGCTTGGGCGGGACAAACTCTGGAAACACCATATATTTT.

A remark on this clonotype: A junction boundary mismatches the germline segment, possibly from a read error. The chain combines TRBV5-1 with TRBJ2-1, with 8 bases that match TRBD2. Per germline, CDR1 SGHRS and CDR2 YFSETQ. This CDR3 has 15 residues. The DNA of the CDR3 is TGCACCAGTAGCTGGGGACTAGTAGCCTACAATGAGCAGTTCTTC. It specifies CTSSWGLVAYNEQFF.

The count of this clonotype is one. At one of its ends the junction is not consistent with the germline gene, which may arise from a read error. This chain uses TRBV11-2 with TRBJ2-4, with TRBD2 as a possible D gene (6 bases). CDR1 and CDR2 from the germline V gene are SGHAT and FQNNGV. CDR3 size: 14 residues. The CDR3 DNA is TGTGCCAGCGGCATTAGACTGCGGGAAAACATTCAGCACTTC. Protein sequence: CASGIRLRENIQHF. Supplemented by reference TRBV11-2 and TRBJ2-4, the full variable domain reads EAGVAQSPRYKIIEKRQSVAFWCNPISGHATLYWYQQILGQGPKLLIQFQNNGVVDDSQLPKDRFSAERLKGVDSTLKIQPAKLEDSAVYLCASGIRLRENIQHFGAGTRLSVL.

V and J are TRBV11-2 and TRBJ2-7, with 9 positions matching TRBD1. Germline values: CDR1 SGHAT, CDR2 FQNNGV. V lost 7 bases and J lost 12; bases outside the gene matches: 13. CDR3 size: 13 residues. The CDR3 protein is CASNTATGGYWYF. For the CDR3, the DNA is TGTGCCAGCAACACCGCGACAGGGGGATATTGGTACTTC.

The gene calls are TRBV5-1 and TRBJ1-2; D not resolved. Trimming took 2 bases from V and 2 from J, leaving 10 bases between them. Germline V gives CDR1 SGHRS, CDR2 YFSETQ. The CDR3 sequence is 14 residues long. In DNA, the CDR3 is TGCGCCAGCAGCTTTCTTGCGGGGAACTATGGCTACACCTTC. It yields the protein CASSFLAGNYGYTF.

The chain has TRBV28 and TRBJ1-6; D remains unclear. The CDR3 runs 15 residues. Trimming stripped 3 bases from V and 6 bases from J, with 12 bases between. The V gene's germline CDR1 is MDHEN and CDR2 SYDVKM. This CDR3 reads CASSFRGSSNSPLHF. The CDR3 DNA sequence: TGTGCCAGCAGTTTTCGTGGGAGCAGTAATTCACCCCTCCACTTT.

With respect to this clonotype: Sequence at one end of the junction differs from germline and may be a read error. The chain combines TRBV11-2 with TRBJ2-2; D is possibly TRBD2 (5 bases). Looked up from germline, CDR1 is SGHAT and CDR2 is FQNNGV. There are 13 residues in the CDR3. The CDR3 bases are TGTGCCAACAGCGATTGGGTGGCCGGGGAGCTGTGTTTT. This translates into CANSDWVAGELCF.

The V call is TRBV7-9, the J call TRBJ2-1, with D perhaps TRBD2 (5 bases). The germline V gene has CDR1 SEHNR and CDR2 FQNEAQ (reference sequence). The CDR3 covers 13 residues. The CDR3: CISSQGLGIEQFF. The CDR3 region has the DNA TGTATCAGCAGCCAAGGACTGGGCATTGAGCAGTTCTTC.

This clonotype was seen ten or more times. The V and J genes are TRBV4-1 and TRBJ1-2; D ambiguous. Germline assignment: CDR1 MGHRA and CDR2 YSYEKL. The CDR3 sequence is 17 residues long. Trimming cost V 0 bases and J 0 bases, with 14 bases left between them. The CDR3 DNA is TGCGCCAGCAGCCAAGATAGTGGGAGCCCCACTAACTATGGCTACACCTTC. Protein sequence: CASSQDSGSPTNYGYTF.

This clonotype turned up a few times. The chain combines TRBV6-1 with TRBJ1-2; no definite D call. The V end lost 7 bases, the J end lost 5 bases, and 11 bases lay between the germline ends. The CDR3 totals 12 residues. Germline loops: CDR1 MNHNS, CDR2 SASEGT. CDR3 bases: TGTGCCAGCACCCCAGACACTTATGGCTACACCTTC. Its translation: CASTPDTYGYTF.

This chain links TRBV10-3 with TRBJ2-5; 10 bases align to TRBD1. The CDR3 covers 17 residues. Germline V gene data show CDR1 as ENHRY and CDR2 as SYGVKD. V lost 1 base and J lost 1; bases outside the gene matches: 6. CDR3 sequence reads: CAISEFSGQGIQETQYF. The CDR3, as DNA: TGTGCCATCAGTGAGTTCTCGGGACAGGGGATCCAAGAGACCCAGTACTTC.

This clonotype was counted ten times or more. The V call is TRBV28, the J call TRBJ2-7; 9 bases agree with TRBD1. The CDR3 is 14 residues long. From germline, CDR1 is MDHEN and CDR2 SYDVKM. Losses at the gene ends were 5 bases for V and 9 bases for J; bases not matched to a gene: 11. CDR3 in DNA: TGTGCCAGCAGTCTAAAATTACAGGGGGCGCGGCAGTACTTC. Translating gives CASSLKLQGARQYF.

This clonotype was recorded at least ten times. This chain connects TRBV12-3 or TRBV12-4 to TRBJ2-2, with 11 positions matching TRBD2. The CDR3 totals 17 residues. Unmatched junction bases numbered 13, after V lost 7 bases and J lost 6 bases. Written as DNA, the CDR3 is TGTGCCAGCATCCACCAGACTAGCGGGATTCTCGCCGGGGAGCTGTTTTTT. Translated: CASIHQTSGILAGELFF.

The sample holds one count of this clonotype. This chain links TRBV6-5 with TRBJ2-7, with unresolved D. Trimming stripped 4 bases from V and 2 bases from J, with 15 bases between. CDR3 length equals 15 residues. CDR1 and CDR2 (germline): MNHEY, SVGAGI. The CDR3 reads CASSCDVTGPYEQYF. For the CDR3, the DNA is TGTGCCAGCAGTTGCGACGTGACGGGCCCCTACGAGCAGTACTTC.

This chain connects TRBV6-5 to TRBJ2-1; no reliable D call. The germline V and J ends were trimmed by 6 bases and 0 bases, with 15 bases remaining between them. CDR3 size: 16 residues. Germline loops: CDR1 MNHEY, CDR2 SVGAGI. The CDR3 sequence is CASRSRAIGSYNEQFF. The CDR3, as DNA: TGTGCCAGCAGATCCCGGGCTATCGGCTCCTACAATGAGCAGTTCTTC.

This clonotype was counted at least ten times. V usage is TRBV6-5 and J usage is TRBJ1-2; 9 nucleotides align to TRBD1. CDR1 MNHEY and CDR2 SVGAGI come from the germline V gene. V was clipped by 5 bases and J by 2 bases; unmatched bases: 3. CDR3 length: 14 residues. For the CDR3, the DNA is TGTGCCAGCAGTCCCGGGACAGGGAACTATGGCTACACCTTC. As protein: CASSPGTGNYGYTF.

The J gene is TRBJ2-5, the V gene TRBV11-2; D possibly corresponds to TRBD2 (7 bases). Germline assignment: CDR1 SGHAT and CDR2 FQNNGV. The CDR3 is 13 amino acids. V lost 6 bases and J 4 bases, leaving 12 bases between the germline ends. For the CDR3, the DNA is TGTGCCAGCAGTTTGGGGGGGCCAGAGACCCAGTACTTC. Encoded protein: CASSLGGPETQYF.

The rearrangement joins TRBV4-1 to TRBJ1-6, with D maybe TRBD1 (6 bases). The CDR3 runs to 15 residues. Trimming stripped 5 bases from V and 4 bases from J, with 12 bases between. Germline V lookup: CDR1 MGHRA, CDR2 YSYEKL. The CDR3 coding sequence is TGCGCCAGCAGCAAGAGGGACAATTATAATTCACCCCTCCACTTT. Translation gives CASSKRDNYNSPLHF.

The chain links TRBV6-5 to TRBJ2-7; tentative D call: TRBD2 (5 bases). Per the germline V gene, CDR1 is MNHEY and CDR2 is SVGAGI. The ends were cut back, 8 bases at V and 2 bases at J, with 28 bases in the middle. This CDR3 has 18 residues. CDR3 DNA: TGTGCCAGCCCCTATGGAGGTAGTTCGGACCGTATACCCTACGAGCAGTACTTC. This encodes CASPYGGSSDRIPYEQYF.

The V and J genes are TRBV28 and TRBJ2-7; 9 nucleotides match TRBD1. CDR1 and CDR2 (germline): MDHEN, SYDVKM. This CDR3 is 15 amino acids long. The V and J ends lost 6 bases and 3 bases, in that order; junction bases with no gene match: 9. CDR3 sequence: CASSVQGASHYEQYF. The CDR3 DNA sequence: TGTGCCAGCAGCGTACAGGGGGCGAGCCACTACGAGCAGTACTTC. Full variable domain (outside the CDR3, taken from reference TRBV28 and TRBJ2-7): DVKVTQSSRYLVKRTGEKVFLECVQDMDHENMFWYRQDPGLGLRLIYFSYDVKMKEKGDIPEGYSVSREKKERFSLILESASTNQTSMYLCASSVQGASHYEQYFGPGTRLTVT.

A few counts support this clonotype. This chain links TRBV5-1 with TRBJ2-1, with D perhaps matching TRBD2 (6 bases). Per the germline V gene, CDR1 is SGHRS and CDR2 is YFSETQ. V dropped 0 bases and J dropped 3 bases, with 10 bases sitting between them. There are 15 residues in the CDR3. The CDR3 loop is CASSLAGTDYNEQFF. As DNA, the CDR3 is TGCGCCAGCAGCTTGGCCGGGACTGACTACAATGAGCAGTTCTTC.

As concerns this clonotype: Since a much larger clone is just one base distant, this may be a read error. The chain couples TRBV5-5 to TRBJ1-5; 8 bases are shared with TRBD1. The CDR3 is 17 residues long. Per germline, CDR1 SGHKS and CDR2 YYEKEE (reference sequence). CDR3 DNA: TGTGTCAGCAGCTTGGGCCCGCAGACAGGGGGCAATCAGCCCCAGCATTTT. Translating gives CVSSLGPQTGGNQPQHF.